These T cell receptor beta chains were read from a single sample in a study of T cell responses to AZD1222 COVID-19 vaccine. The table came from immunoSEQ multiplex PCR; TCRdb's copy has only in-frame clones and leaves some out. The sample holds about 140,000 clones; around nine tenths are singletons and the top ten take about 5%. Sample: peripheral blood, taken on day 0 of AZD1222 vaccination. The source of these receptors is an adult in good health. The CDR3 runs from the conserved cysteine through the conserved F or W. Each record gives: V gene, J gene, clone size, CDR3 protein. Expanded clones are given a class, and other clones once, few, many or no size at all.

>TRBV27|TRBJ2-6|.
CASSLESLSSGANVLTF
>TRBV2|TRBJ2-1|.
CASSDEQVVEQFF
>TRBV28|TRBJ2-3|.
CASRGQDTQYF
>TRBV6-5|TRBJ2-7|.
CASSYLQGAYEQYF
>TRBV2|TRBJ1-5|.
CASSKVVQTQPQHF
>TRBV15|TRBJ2-1|.
CATSTQDRAGGASYNEQFF
>TRBV7-9|TRBJ2-1|.
CASSNTGLGFRGEQFF
>TRBV5-1|TRBJ2-7|.
CASSWTSGNYEQYF
>TRBV27|TRBJ2-1|.
CASSTPRYSSYNEQFF
>TRBV28|TRBJ1-1|.
CASRDENTEAFF
>TRBV2|TRBJ2-7|.
CASIRGTGVPYEQYF
>TRBV16|TRBJ1-5|.
CASRGGARQPQHF
>TRBV5-6|TRBJ2-3|.
CASSLGQLQTDTQYF
>TRBV9|TRBJ1-1|.
CASSAQGNTEAFF
>TRBV20-1|TRBJ1-1|.
CSAETTEAFF
>TRBV10-3|TRBJ1-1|.
CAISESWGKNTEAFF
>TRBV19|TRBJ1-5|.
CASRQGTYQPQHF
>TRBV2|TRBJ1-1|once
CASRVAGWVPEAFF
>TRBV28|TRBJ1-2|.
CASSGGGGDIIYGYTF
>TRBV4-1|TRBJ2-1|.
CASSQGPGTSRSEQFF
>TRBV27|TRBJ2-7|.
CASFSSSYEQYF
>TRBV3-1/TRBV3-2|TRBJ2-3|.
CASSPSRTSGSPGRDTQYF
>TRBV5-4|TRBJ1-5|.
CASSWGTGSNQPQHF
>TRBV5-1|TRBJ2-5|.
CASSRDREETQYF
>TRBV5-1|TRBJ2-2|.
CASSLGGTANTGELFF
>TRBV12-3/TRBV12-4|TRBJ1-4|.
CASSLALEGKLFF
>TRBV10-3|TRBJ1-3|once
CAISESRAGNTIYF
>TRBV28|TRBJ1-3|.
CASSPTGNTIYF
>TRBV28|TRBJ1-6|.
CASSFGWDNSPLHF
>TRBV2|TRBJ2-2|.
CAGGLAGTLITGELFF
>TRBV3-1/TRBV3-2|TRBJ1-1|once
CASSSRGLQVRTNTEAFF
>TRBV5-1|TRBJ2-7|.
CASSLSGTGISYEQYF
>TRBV28|TRBJ2-3|.
CASSLFRGSSTDTQYF
>TRBV18|TRBJ1-1|.
CASSPIQGGTEAFF
>TRBV7-9|TRBJ2-5|.
CASSLVAFQETQYF
>TRBV5-6|TRBJ2-3|.
CASSFLQGEDTQYF
>TRBV9|TRBJ1-1|.
CASSGGQVRMNTEAFF
>TRBV15|TRBJ2-3|.
CATSSDGDNTDTQYF
>TRBV2|TRBJ1-6|.
CASRETPNNSPLHF
>TRBV2|TRBJ1-2|.
CASSRLGDAEYYGYTF
>TRBV3-1/TRBV3-2|TRBJ1-4|.
CASSPAGETNEKLFF
>TRBV5-6|TRBJ1-3|.
CASRLWTGHSGNTIYF
>TRBV9|TRBJ1-1|.
CASSVVGEGGAEAFF
>TRBV7-8|TRBJ1-3|.
CASSPGQGPLSVHTIYF
>TRBV6-1|TRBJ2-7|.
CASRIGQARSYEQYF
>TRBV27|TRBJ1-1|.
CASRHRAMNTEAFF
>TRBV6-5|TRBJ1-2|.
CASSTVGGTNYGYTF
>TRBV28|TRBJ2-7|.
CASSRLGGGPIEQYF